Here is one TCR beta chain with its context. The data are from a study of blood T cell repertoires in COVID-19. Study overall: The study drew acute and convalescent COVID-19 samples from the United States, Italy and Spain.

V was cut by 3 bases and J by 2 bases, with 17 bases left in between. Germline values: CDR1 SGHDT, CDR2 YYEEEE. The CDR3 contains 16 residues. Per the study methods: Researchers report that nucleated cell counts were estimated from reference gene primer amplification. Repertoires were generated with immunoSEQ multiplex PCR, while TCRdb's copy carries only in-frame clones and drops some. D and trimming were read from the DNA, whereas the V and J calls and clone size are those reported in that table. This table holds approximately 130,000 clones, around 78% found once. The clonotype comes from a human donor in a cohort sampled during active COVID-19. The sample taken for sequencing was peripheral blood. The rearrangement joins TRBV5-6 to TRBJ1-2; a possible D gene is TRBD1 (5 bases). The CDR3 region has the DNA TGTGCCAGCAGCTCAGCGGCCGGGGGAGGGAACTATGGCTACACCTTC. This translates into CASSSAAGGGNYGYTF.